A selection of T cell receptor beta chains follows, all from one sample in a study of blood T cell repertoires in COVID-19. Repertoires were generated with immunoSEQ multiplex PCR, while TCRdb's copy carries only in-frame clones and drops some. The sample holds about 220,000 clones, 85% to 90% seen once. The sample consisted of PBMCs or T cells enriched from blood (not recorded which). All receptors derive from a young woman in a cohort exposed to, infected with or recovered from COVID-19 (not recorded which). The CDR3 runs from the conserved cysteine through the conserved F or W. The D gene is left open where the match is weak. Clone size is shown for a subset of rows, as once, few, many or a class of expanded clone.

cdr3_aa cdr3_nt clone_size j_call v_call cdr3_length d_call
CASSQEGLPSGNTIYF TGTGCCAGTAGCCAGGAAGGACTCCCCTCTGGAAACACCATATATTTT once TRBJ1-3 TRBV19 16 NA
CASPQGAGTEAFF TGTGCCAGCCCACAGGGGGCAGGGACTGAAGCTTTCTTT NA TRBJ1-1 TRBV18 13 TRBD1
CASSPQPRGDNEKLFF TGTGCCAGCAGCCCCCAGCCGCGGGGAGATAATGAAAAACTGTTTTTT NA TRBJ1-4 TRBV4-2 16 NA
CASSQDRGEQFF TGTGCCAGCAGCCAAGATCGCGGTGAGCAGTTCTTC NA TRBJ2-1 TRBV3-1/TRBV3-2 12 NA
CATSDPGLAGFNEQFF TGTGCCACCAGTGACCCCGGGTTAGCGGGATTCAATGAGCAGTTCTTC NA TRBJ2-1 TRBV24-1 16 TRBD2
CASSPLQANYGYTF TGTGCCAGTAGTCCTCTGCAGGCTAACTATGGCTACACCTTC NA TRBJ1-2 TRBV19 14 NA
CASSLVLQDRVFDYEQYF TGTGCCAGCAGCTTAGTTCTACAGGACAGGGTTTTCGACTACGAGCAGTACTTC NA TRBJ2-7 TRBV7-9 18 TRBD1
CSVEDREQPYGYTF TGCAGCGTTGAAGATCGGGAGCAACCCTATGGCTACACCTTC NA TRBJ1-2 TRBV29-1 14 NA
CAISESGRSYEQYF TGTGCCATCAGTGAATCGGGGAGGTCCTACGAGCAGTACTTC NA TRBJ2-7 TRBV10-3 14 NA
CASSPLAGNLQGYTF TGTGCCAGCAGCCCTTTGGCGGGGAATTTGCAGGGCTACACCTTC NA TRBJ1-2 TRBV7-3 15 NA
CAEKMGEGNYGYTF TGTGCTGAAAAGATGGGGGAGGGTAACTATGGCTACACCTTC NA TRBJ1-2 TRBV2 14 NA
CASSNRGREAFF TGTGCCAGCAGTAACAGGGGGCGTGAAGCTTTCTTT NA TRBJ1-1 TRBV12-3/TRBV12-4 12 TRBD1
CASSYGQGARETQYF TGTGCCAGCAGTTACGGGCAGGGGGCACGGGAGACCCAGTACTTC NA TRBJ2-5 TRBV6-5 15 TRBD1
CASSFPQREPQHF TGTGCCAGCAGTTTTCCTCAGCGGGAGCCCCAGCATTTT NA TRBJ1-5 TRBV28 13 NA
CASSVTSGGTDTQYF TGTGCCAGCAGCGTAACTAGCGGTGGCACAGATACGCAGTATTTT NA TRBJ2-3 TRBV9 15 TRBD2
CASSLGETGELFF TGCGCCAGCAGCTTGGGGGAGACCGGGGAGCTGTTTTTT NA TRBJ2-2 TRBV5-1 13 NA
CASSWRGHSPLHF TGTGCCAGCAGTTGGCGGGGACATTCACCCCTCCACTTT NA TRBJ1-6 TRBV27 13 NA
CASRPDRPSYEQYF TGTGCCAGCAGGCCCGACAGGCCCTCCTACGAGCAGTACTTC NA TRBJ2-7 TRBV2 14 NA
CASSLQGAQDYEQYF TGTGCCAGCAGCTTACAGGGGGCGCAGGACTACGAGCAGTACTTC NA TRBJ2-7 TRBV9 15 TRBD1
CASSSAVAGGPFQFF TGCGCCAGCAGCTCGGCGGTAGCGGGAGGGCCTTTTCAGTTCTTC NA TRBJ2-1 TRBV5-1 15 TRBD2
CASSLDRDSPTYEQYF TGTGCCAGCAGCTTAGATAGGGACAGTCCAACCTACGAGCAGTACTTC NA TRBJ2-7 TRBV7-8 16 TRBD1
CASSYYGGSTDTQYF TGTGCCAGCAGTTACTACGGGGGGAGCACAGATACGCAGTATTTT NA TRBJ2-3 TRBV6-2/TRBV6-3 15 TRBD2
CASSLAAGGTGAEQYF TGTGCCAGCAGCTTAGCGGCAGGTGGGACAGGGGCCGAGCAGTACTTC once TRBJ2-7 TRBV7-6 16 TRBD1
CASGWVTGRTLYGYTF TGTGCTAGTGGTTGGGTGACAGGGCGGACTCTCTATGGCTACACCTTC NA TRBJ1-2 TRBV12-5 16 TRBD1
CASFIPWGDEQYF TGCGCCAGCTTTATACCGTGGGGCGACGAGCAGTACTTC NA TRBJ2-7 TRBV5-1 13 NA
CASTTGTGMGGYTF TGTGCCAGCACGACCGGGACAGGGATGGGAGGCTACACCTTC NA TRBJ1-2 TRBV19 14 TRBD1
CAISDQGLAGVREETQYF TGTGCCATCAGTGACCAGGGTCTAGCGGGAGTCCGAGAAGAGACCCAGTACTTC NA TRBJ2-5 TRBV10-3 18 TRBD2
CASSRSQGNYGYTF TGTGCCAGTAGTAGATCCCAGGGTAACTATGGCTACACCTTC NA TRBJ1-2 TRBV19 14 NA
CASSQRRGTNEKLFF TGTGCCAGCAGCCAACGGCGGGGAACTAATGAAAAACTGTTTTTT once TRBJ1-4 TRBV25-1 15 NA
CASEKGQGGPEQYF TGTGCCAGCGAAAAAGGACAGGGAGGTCCCGAGCAGTACTTC NA TRBJ2-7 TRBV6-5 14 TRBD1
CASSDRGHRNTGELFF TGCGCCAGCAGTGACAGGGGCCATAGGAACACCGGGGAGCTGTTTTTT few TRBJ2-2 TRBV10-1 16 NA
CASSYSERGAAYEQYF TGTGCCAGCAGTTACTCCGAGCGGGGGGCGGCCTACGAGCAGTACTTC NA TRBJ2-7 TRBV6-5 16 TRBD2
CASRSPWGVAGEAFF TGTGCCAGCAGGTCCCCCTGGGGGGTGGCTGGTGAAGCTTTCTTT once TRBJ1-1 TRBV7-9 15 NA
CASSVGTGILRNQPQHF TGTGCCAGCAGTGTAGGGACAGGCATTTTACGCAATCAGCCCCAGCATTTT NA TRBJ1-5 TRBV2 17 TRBD1
CASSQWANEQYF TGTGCCAGCAGCCAATGGGCCAACGAGCAGTACTTC NA TRBJ2-7 TRBV7-9 12 NA
CASSVWDTRNTEAFF TGTGCCAGCAGTGTTTGGGACACCCGCAACACTGAAGCTTTCTTT NA TRBJ1-1 TRBV2 15 NA
CATSRAYEEASGNTIYF TGTGCCACCAGCAGAGCTTACGAAGAAGCCTCTGGAAACACCATATATTTT NA TRBJ1-3 TRBV15 17 NA
CAWTDGGRYTF TGTGCCTGGACGGATGGGGGCCGGTACACCTTC NA TRBJ1-2 TRBV30 11 NA
CSVVGQGAHGYTF TGCAGCGTTGTTGGACAGGGGGCGCATGGCTACACCTTC NA TRBJ1-2 TRBV29-1 13 TRBD1
CASRDRDPNTGELFF TGTGCCAGCAGGGACAGGGACCCGAACACCGGGGAGCTGTTTTTT NA TRBJ2-2 TRBV6-5 15 TRBD1
CASSSTGKSEKLFF TGTGCCAGTAGTTCGACAGGGAAATCTGAAAAACTGTTTTTT NA TRBJ1-4 TRBV19 14 TRBD1
CASSEASDGNQPQHF TGTGCCAGCAGTGAAGCGTCCGACGGGAATCAGCCCCAGCATTTT once TRBJ1-5 TRBV6-1 15 NA
CASSSPDGLGLDTQYF TGTGCCAGCAGCTCCCCCGATGGGTTGGGGCTGGATACGCAGTATTTT NA TRBJ2-3 TRBV5-6 16 NA
CASSEWEGRKKLFF TGTGCCAGCAGTGAATGGGAGGGCAGGAAAAAACTGTTTTTT NA TRBJ1-4 TRBV25-1 14 NA
CATGGFYSNQPQHF TGTGCCACCGGGGGGTTCTATAGCAATCAGCCCCAGCATTTT NA TRBJ1-5 TRBV28 14 NA